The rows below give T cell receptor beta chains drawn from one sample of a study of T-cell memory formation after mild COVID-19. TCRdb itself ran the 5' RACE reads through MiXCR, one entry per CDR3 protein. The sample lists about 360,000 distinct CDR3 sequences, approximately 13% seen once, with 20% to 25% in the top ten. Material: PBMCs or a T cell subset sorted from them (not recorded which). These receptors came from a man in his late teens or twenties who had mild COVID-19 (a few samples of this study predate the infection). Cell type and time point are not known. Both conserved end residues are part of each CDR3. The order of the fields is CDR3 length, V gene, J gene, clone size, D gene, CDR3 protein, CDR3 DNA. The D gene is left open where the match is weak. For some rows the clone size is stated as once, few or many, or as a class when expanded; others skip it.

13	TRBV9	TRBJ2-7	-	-	CASSVRRGGEQYF	TGTGCCAGCAGCGTAAGGCGTGGGGGCGAGCAGTACTTC
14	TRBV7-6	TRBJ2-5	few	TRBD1	CASSLLGTVETQYF	TGTGCCAGCAGCTTACTGGGGACAGTGGAGACCCAGTACTTC
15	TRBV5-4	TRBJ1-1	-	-	CASSLFRGRDTEAFF	TGTGCCAGCAGCTTGTTCAGGGGCAGGGACACTGAAGCTTTCTTT
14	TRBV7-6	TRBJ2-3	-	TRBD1	CASSVGQGSDTQYF	TGTGCCAGCAGCGTAGGACAGGGGTCAGATACGCAGTATTTT
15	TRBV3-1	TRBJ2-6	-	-	CASSQGRDGANVLTF	TGTGCCAGCAGCCAAGGAAGGGATGGGGCCAACGTCCTGACTTTC
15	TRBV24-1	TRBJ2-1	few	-	CATSDAAGEYNEQFF	TGTGCCACCAGTGATGCGGCAGGGGAATACAATGAGCAGTTCTTC
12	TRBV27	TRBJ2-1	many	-	CASSNNLREQFF	TGTGCCAGCAGTAATAACTTAAGAGAGCAGTTCTTC
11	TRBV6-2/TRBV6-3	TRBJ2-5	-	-	CASAQGETQYF	TGTGCCAGCGCTCAGGGAGAGACCCAGTACTTC
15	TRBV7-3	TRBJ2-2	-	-	CASSLRPVGTGELFF	TGTGCCAGCAGCTTAAGGCCCGTGGGCACCGGGGAGCTGTTTTTT
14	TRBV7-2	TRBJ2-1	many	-	CASSLEDWEDSKFF	TGTGCCAGCAGCTTAGAGGATTGGGAGGACTCTAAGTTCTTC
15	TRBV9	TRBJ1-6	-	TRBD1	CASSPQEGARSPLHF	TGTGCCAGCAGCCCCCAGGAGGGGGCTCGGTCACCCCTCCACTTT
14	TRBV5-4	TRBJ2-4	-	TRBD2	CASSLPTSGIIQYF	TGTGCCAGCAGCTTGCCTACTAGCGGCATAATTCAGTACTTC
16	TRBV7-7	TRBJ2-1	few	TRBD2	CASSINLAGAGSEQFF	TGTGCCAGCAGCATCAATCTAGCGGGGGCAGGTAGTGAGCAGTTCTTC
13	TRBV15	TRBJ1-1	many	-	CATSRDRSGEAFF	TGTGCCACCAGCAGAGATCGGAGCGGGGAAGCTTTCTTT
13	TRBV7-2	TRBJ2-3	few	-	CASSLSVRETQYF	TGTGCCAGCAGCTTATCTGTTCGAGAGACGCAGTATTTT
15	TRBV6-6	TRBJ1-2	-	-	CAIRSQGSLHYGYTF	TGTGCCATAAGAAGTCAGGGATCCCTACACTATGGCTACACCTTC
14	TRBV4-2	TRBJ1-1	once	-	CASSLGAGPTEAFF	TGTGCCAGCAGCCTCGGAGCCGGCCCCACTGAAGCTTTCTTT
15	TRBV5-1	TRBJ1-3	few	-	CASSLTRGPGNTIYF	TGCGCCAGCAGCTTGACACGGGGTCCTGGAAACACCATATATTTT
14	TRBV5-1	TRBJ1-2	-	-	CASSLDTPQRGYTF	TGCGCCAGCAGCTTGGACACCCCTCAACGGGGCTACACCTTC
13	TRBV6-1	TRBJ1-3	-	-	CASSLRARDTIYF	TGTGCCAGCAGTCTCCGGGCGCGAGACACCATATATTTT
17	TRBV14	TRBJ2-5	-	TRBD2	CASSQVTTSGLWETQYF	TGTGCCAGCAGCCAAGTGACAACTAGCGGGCTTTGGGAGACCCAGTACTTC
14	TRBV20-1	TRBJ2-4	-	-	CSAPRGGAKNIQYF	TGCAGTGCTCCCCGAGGTGGGGCCAAAAACATTCAGTACTTC